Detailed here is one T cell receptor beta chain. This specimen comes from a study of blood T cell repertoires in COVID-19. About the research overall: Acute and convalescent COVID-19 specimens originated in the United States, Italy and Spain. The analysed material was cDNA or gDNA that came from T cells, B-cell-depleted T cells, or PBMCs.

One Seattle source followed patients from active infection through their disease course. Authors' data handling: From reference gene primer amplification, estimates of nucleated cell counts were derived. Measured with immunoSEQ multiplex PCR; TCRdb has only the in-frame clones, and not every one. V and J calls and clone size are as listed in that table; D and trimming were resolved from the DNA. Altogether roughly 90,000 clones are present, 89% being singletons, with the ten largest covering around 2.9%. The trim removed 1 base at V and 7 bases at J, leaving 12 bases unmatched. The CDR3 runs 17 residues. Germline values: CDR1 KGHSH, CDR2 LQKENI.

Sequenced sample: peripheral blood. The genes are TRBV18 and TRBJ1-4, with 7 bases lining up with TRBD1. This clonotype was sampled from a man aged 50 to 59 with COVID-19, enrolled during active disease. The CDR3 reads CASSPLAKGANGEKLFF. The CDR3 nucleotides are TGTGCCAGCTCACCACTAGCGAAGGGGGCGAATGGTGAAAAACTGTTTTTT.